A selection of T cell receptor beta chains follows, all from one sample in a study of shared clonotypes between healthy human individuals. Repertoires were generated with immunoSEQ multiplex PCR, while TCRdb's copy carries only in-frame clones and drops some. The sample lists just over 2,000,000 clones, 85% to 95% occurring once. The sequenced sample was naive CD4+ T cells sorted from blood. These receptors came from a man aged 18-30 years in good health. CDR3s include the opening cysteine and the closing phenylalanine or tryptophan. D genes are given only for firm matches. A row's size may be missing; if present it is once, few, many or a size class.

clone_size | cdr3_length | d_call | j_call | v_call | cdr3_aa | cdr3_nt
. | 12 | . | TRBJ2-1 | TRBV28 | CASQVSYNEQFF | TGTGCCAGCCAAGTCAGCTACAATGAGCAGTTCTTC
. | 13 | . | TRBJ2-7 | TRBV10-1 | CASSVGQGYEQYF | TGCGCCAGCAGTGTTGGGCAGGGCTACGAGCAGTACTTC
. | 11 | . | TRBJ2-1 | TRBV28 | CASSFRREQFF | TGTGCCAGCAGTTTCAGAAGGGAGCAGTTCTTC
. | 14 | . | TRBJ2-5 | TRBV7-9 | CASSTRTEQETQYF | TGTGCCAGCAGCACTAGGACAGAACAAGAGACCCAGTACTTC
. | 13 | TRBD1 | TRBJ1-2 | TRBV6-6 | CASSYRQGYGYTF | TGTGCCAGCAGTTACCGACAGGGTTATGGCTACACCTTC
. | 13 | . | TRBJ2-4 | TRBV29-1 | CSSLGETSNIQYF | TGCAGCTCCCTAGGGGAGACCAGTAACATTCAGTACTTC
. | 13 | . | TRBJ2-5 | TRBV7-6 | CAAGIGAQETQYF | TGTGCCGCTGGGATCGGGGCCCAAGAGACCCAGTACTTC
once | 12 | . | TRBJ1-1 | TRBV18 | CASSDYHTEAFF | TGTGCCAGCTCAGACTACCACACTGAAGCTTTCTTT
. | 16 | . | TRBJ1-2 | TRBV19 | CASRGLIGPGDYGYTF | TGTGCCAGTAGAGGTTTAATAGGGCCCGGGGACTATGGCTACACCTTC
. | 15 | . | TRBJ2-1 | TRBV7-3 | CASSLSAQTGVEQFF | TGTGCCAGCAGCCTTAGCGCCCAGACAGGAGTTGAGCAGTTCTTC
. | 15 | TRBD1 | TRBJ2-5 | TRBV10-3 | CATRYGPGGEETQYF | TGTGCCACCAGATATGGGCCAGGGGGCGAAGAGACCCAGTACTTC
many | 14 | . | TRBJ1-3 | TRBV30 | CAWRPNSVQYTIYF | TGTGCCTGGAGGCCAAACAGTGTTCAATACACCATATATTTT
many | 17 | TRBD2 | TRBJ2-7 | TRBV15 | CATSRSTSGRSSYEQYF | TGTGCCACCAGCAGATCTACTAGCGGAAGGAGCTCCTACGAGCAGTACTTC
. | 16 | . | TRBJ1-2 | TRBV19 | CASSDTPLRGPGGYTF | TGTGCCAGTAGTGACACCCCACTCAGGGGCCCGGGGGGCTACACCTTC
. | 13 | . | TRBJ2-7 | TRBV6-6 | CASSSGYTPQQYF | TGTGCCAGCAGTTCCGGCTACACCCCCCAGCAGTACTTC